The rows below give T cell receptor beta chains drawn from one sample of a study of T cell repertoires in cytomegalovirus infection. No antigens are known for them. TCRdb fed the reads into MiXCR, producing one record per CDR3 protein. The top ten hold about an eighth of the sample, which has around 900,000 distinct CDR3 sequences, roughly 31% seen once. This material consisted of cultured CD8+ T cells from PBMCs, taken from culture after CMV antigen stimulation. The receptors were gathered from a human donor in good health (CMV status not recorded). Some clones in this sample may be carry-over from other donors' samples. Both conserved end residues are part of each CDR3. The D gene is left open where the match is weak. Part of the rows lack a size; the others show once, few, many or a class for expanded clones.

size | J | D | V | CDR3 | DNA
NA | TRBJ2-3 | TRBD1 | TRBV7-4 | CASSLDRGAVGTDTQYF | TGTGCCAGCAGCTTAGACAGGGGCGCCGTCGGCACAGATACGCAGTATTTT
few | TRBJ1-1 | NA | TRBV27 | CASSLQGIGTEAFF | TGTGCCAGCAGTTTACAGGGGATCGGCACTGAAGCTTTCTTT
NA | TRBJ2-5 | NA | TRBV7-6 | CVSSSDGQETQYF | TGTGTCAGCAGCTCGGACGGTCAAGAGACCCAGTACTTC
many | TRBJ2-1 | NA | TRBV7-6 | CASSPPGRIYNEQFF | TGTGCCAGCAGCCCACCCGGAAGGATCTACAATGAGCAGTTCTTC
NA | TRBJ2-7 | NA | TRBV12-5 | CASGLVGVEQYF | TGTGCTAGTGGTTTGGTAGGGGTCGAGCAGTACTTC
many | TRBJ2-6 | TRBD2 | TRBV20-1 | CSASLTSGGAIGANVLTF | TGCAGTGCTTCACTTACTAGCGGGGGGGCCATTGGGGCCAACGTCCTGACTTTC
NA | TRBJ2-1 | NA | TRBV7-9 | CASRSPGDEQFF | TGTGCCAGCAGATCACCAGGGGATGAGCAGTTCTTC
few | TRBJ2-3 | NA | TRBV7-2 | CASSFTGISTDTQYF | TGTGCCAGCAGCTTTACAGGGATAAGCACAGATACGCAGTATTTT
NA | TRBJ1-1 | NA | TRBV2 | CASRGSQGGVEAFF | TGTGCCAGCAGGGGTAGTCAGGGCGGGGTTGAAGCTTTCTTT
NA | TRBJ1-1 | TRBD1 | TRBV6-1 | CATPIGDRTLAFF | TGTGCCACCCCTATCGGGGACAGAACTCTAGCTTTCTTT
NA | TRBJ2-1 | TRBD1 | TRBV7-6 | CASSQSGTDKSGTYNEQFF | TGTGCCAGCAGCCAATCCGGGACAGATAAATCTGGGACCTACAATGAGCAGTTCTTC
NA | TRBJ1-5 | NA | TRBV20-1 | CSARDATGVGQPQHF | TGCAGTGCTAGAGACGCGACAGGTGTCGGTCAGCCCCAGCATTTT
many | TRBJ2-1 | NA | TRBV4-1 | CASSRLDSPIYNEQFF | TGCGCCAGCAGCCGGCTGGACAGCCCTATATACAATGAGCAGTTCTTC
NA | TRBJ2-7 | TRBD2 | TRBV7-9 | CASSLTSGDLSYEQYF | TGTGCCAGCAGCTTGACTAGCGGGGACCTTTCCTACGAGCAGTACTTC
NA | TRBJ1-5 | NA | TRBV12-3/TRBV12-4 | CASSLAPGSPNQPQHF | TGTGCCAGCAGTTTAGCGCCCGGTTCCCCTAATCAGCCCCAGCATTTT
NA | TRBJ2-7 | NA | TRBV2 | CAVDSQSSYEQYF | TGTGCCGTGGACAGTCAGAGCTCCTACGAGCAGTACTTC
few | TRBJ2-5 | NA | TRBV7-2 | CASSLWGGGSYETQYF | TGTGCCAGCAGCTTATGGGGGGGGGGCTCGTACGAGACCCAGTACTTC
few | TRBJ2-5 | NA | TRBV25-1 | CASSGSMETQYF | TGTGCCAGCAGCGGATCAATGGAGACCCAGTACTTC
NA | TRBJ2-3 | NA | TRBV14 | CASSQGPSVDTQYF | TGTGCCAGCAGCCAAGGTCCGTCGGTGGATACGCAGTATTTT
NA | TRBJ2-1 | NA | TRBV3-1 | CASSQDDGGPYNEQFF | TGTGCCAGCAGCCAAGATGACGGGGGCCCCTACAATGAACAGTTCTTC
NA | TRBJ1-6 | TRBD1 | TRBV7-9 | CASNGDRSYNSPLHF | TGTGCCAGCAACGGGGACAGGTCCTATAATTCACCCCTCCACTTT
many | TRBJ1-5 | NA | TRBV7-2 | CASSLDNNQPQHF | TGTGCCAGCAGCTTGGACAACAATCAGCCCCAGCATTTT
NA | TRBJ2-1 | NA | TRBV19 | CASSMSLYEQFF | TGTGCCAGTAGTATGTCTTTATATGAGCAGTTCTTC
few | TRBJ2-3 | NA | TRBV7-9 | CAIPGVGSVTDTQYF | TGTGCCATCCCTGGTGTTGGCAGCGTCACAGATACGCAGTATTTT
many | TRBJ2-5 | NA | TRBV4-1 | CASSQARGVSQTQYF | TGCGCCAGCAGCCAGGCCAGGGGGGTCTCTCAGACCCAGTACTTC
many | TRBJ1-2 | NA | TRBV15 | CATSRDPSGYGYTF | TGTGCCACCAGCAGAGATCCGTCGGGCTATGGCTACACCTTC
many | TRBJ2-5 | TRBD2 | TRBV7-4 | CASSLGLAGPFEETQYF | TGTGCCAGCAGTCTAGGACTAGCGGGGCCATTCGAGGAGACCCAGTACTTC
NA | TRBJ2-7 | NA | TRBV7-8 | CASSLPGRNYEQYF | TGTGCCAGCAGCTTGCCGGGACGGAACTACGAGCAGTACTTC
NA | TRBJ2-7 | TRBD2 | TRBV2 | CAGAPKEGGTSGALINSYEQYF | TGTGCCGGGGCGCCCAAGGAAGGAGGGACTAGCGGGGCCTTAATTAACTCCTACGAGCAGTACTTC
many | TRBJ1-1 | NA | TRBV7-6 | CASSPMGTGGGTEAFF | TGTGCCAGCAGCCCGATGGGGACGGGAGGCGGCACTGAAGCTTTCTTT